The rows below give T cell receptor beta chains drawn from one sample of a study of shared clonotypes between healthy human individuals. Assay used: immunoSEQ multiplex PCR; TCRdb lists only in-frame clones, some missing. This table holds some 1,900,000 clones, about 95% found once. The sample comprised naive CD8+ T cells sorted from blood. Source of these receptors: a man younger than 30 in good health. The CDR3 runs from the conserved cysteine through the conserved F or W. Each record gives: V gene, clone size, J gene, CDR3 length, D gene, CDR3 protein, CDR3 DNA. D genes are given only for firm matches. Size values are once, few and many counts, or a class for expanded clones, and some rows have none.

V: TRBV7-9
size: NA
J: TRBJ1-1
length: 15
D: TRBD1
CDR3: CASSLPGQGNTEAFF
DNA: TGTGCCAGCAGCCTCCCGGGACAGGGAAACACTGAAGCTTTCTTT

V: TRBV28
size: few
J: TRBJ1-6
length: 12
D: NA
CDR3: CASSGEDSPLHF
DNA: TGTGCCAGCAGTGGGGAAGATTCACCCCTCCACTTT

V: TRBV28
size: NA
J: TRBJ2-2
length: 15
D: NA
CDR3: CASSLLQGGTGELFF
DNA: TGTGCCAGCAGTTTACTTCAGGGGGGCACCGGGGAGCTGTTTTTT

V: TRBV11-3
size: NA
J: TRBJ1-1
length: 12
D: NA
CDR3: CASKGWNTEAFF
DNA: TGTGCCAGCAAGGGGTGGAACACTGAAGCTTTCTTT

V: TRBV5-1
size: NA
J: TRBJ2-7
length: 17
D: TRBD2
CDR3: CASSREGTSGSEFQQYF
DNA: TGCGCCAGCAGCCGGGAAGGGACTAGCGGGAGTGAGTTCCAGCAGTACTTC

V: TRBV27
size: once
J: TRBJ1-1
length: 13
D: NA
CDR3: CASSLGGGTEAFF
DNA: TGTGCCAGCAGTTTGGGGGGGGGCACTGAAGCTTTCTTT

V: TRBV13
size: NA
J: TRBJ2-7
length: 14
D: NA
CDR3: CASSLTRGPLEQYF
DNA: TGTGCCAGCAGCTTAACGCGGGGGCCTTTAGAGCAGTACTTC

V: TRBV9
size: NA
J: TRBJ2-2
length: 14
D: TRBD2
CDR3: CASSVELATGELFF
DNA: TGTGCCAGCAGCGTAGAACTAGCGACCGGGGAGCTGTTTTTT

V: TRBV27
size: NA
J: TRBJ1-4
length: 18
D: TRBD1
CDR3: CASSPRDRSLLRDEKLFF
DNA: TGTGCCAGCAGCCCCCGGGACAGGAGCCTACTAAGGGATGAAAAACTGTTTTTT

V: TRBV4-1
size: NA
J: TRBJ2-7
length: 14
D: NA
CDR3: CASSLGDPYYEQYF
DNA: TGCGCCAGCAGTCTAGGGGACCCTTACTACGAGCAGTACTTC

V: TRBV6-5
size: NA
J: TRBJ1-6
length: 16
D: TRBD1
CDR3: CASSLQGFSYNSPLHF
DNA: TGTGCCAGCAGTTTACAGGGGTTCTCCTATAATTCACCCCTCCACTTT

V: TRBV4-1
size: NA
J: TRBJ2-1
length: 16
D: TRBD2
CDR3: CASSHFLAGLDNEQFF
DNA: TGCGCCAGCAGCCACTTCCTAGCGGGACTCGACAATGAGCAGTTCTTC

V: TRBV6-6
size: NA
J: TRBJ2-7
length: 14
D: NA
CDR3: CASSYSTGFHEQYF
DNA: TGTGCCAGCAGTTACTCGACGGGGTTCCACGAGCAGTACTTC

V: TRBV11-2
size: NA
J: TRBJ1-2
length: 16
D: NA
CDR3: CASSLDLETGLYGYTF
DNA: TGTGCCAGCAGCTTAGATCTTGAGACAGGCCTATATGGCTACACCTTC

V: TRBV18
size: NA
J: TRBJ2-1
length: 13
D: NA
CDR3: CASSPLAADEQFF
DNA: TGTGCCAGCTCACCACTAGCGGCGGATGAGCAGTTCTTC

V: TRBV7-9
size: once
J: TRBJ2-7
length: 14
D: NA
CDR3: CASTEIGDPYEQYF
DNA: TGTGCCAGCACCGAAATAGGAGACCCCTACGAGCAGTACTTC

V: TRBV7-8
size: NA
J: TRBJ1-2
length: 15
D: TRBD1
CDR3: CASSNRDSPNYGYTF
DNA: TGTGCCAGCAGCAACCGGGACAGCCCTAACTATGGCTACACCTTC

V: TRBV11-2
size: NA
J: TRBJ1-2
length: 12
D: NA
CDR3: CASSLGAAGYTF
DNA: TGTGCCAGCAGCTTAGGAGCGGCTGGCTACACCTTC

V: TRBV9
size: NA
J: TRBJ2-1
length: 13
D: NA
CDR3: CASSVVNGVEQFF
DNA: TGTGCCAGCAGCGTAGTGAACGGGGTTGAGCAGTTCTTC

V: TRBV6-1
size: once
J: TRBJ2-7
length: 13
D: NA
CDR3: CASSCRGSYEQYF
DNA: TGTGCCAGCAGTTGCAGGGGCTCCTACGAGCAGTACTTC

V: TRBV4-1
size: NA
J: TRBJ2-1
length: 16
D: TRBD2
CDR3: CASSQDRAGGNNEQFF
DNA: TGCGCCAGCAGCCAAGATCGAGCGGGAGGAAACAATGAGCAGTTCTTC

V: TRBV4-1
size: NA
J: TRBJ1-1
length: 14
D: NA
CDR3: CASSQRGMNTEAFF
DNA: TGCGCCAGCAGCCAACGGGGCATGAACACTGAAGCTTTCTTT

V: TRBV9
size: NA
J: TRBJ2-7
length: 14
D: NA
CDR3: CASSVGQANYEQYF
DNA: TGTGCCAGCAGCGTAGGGCAGGCCAACTACGAGCAGTACTTC

V: TRBV5-6
size: NA
J: TRBJ2-7
length: 15
D: TRBD2
CDR3: CASSLELAGVGEQYF
DNA: TGTGCCAGCAGCTTAGAACTAGCGGGAGTGGGCGAGCAGTACTTC

V: TRBV4-3
size: NA
J: TRBJ2-7
length: 19
D: TRBD2
CDR3: CASSQEAAGGLAGVHEQYF
DNA: TGCGCCAGCAGCCAAGAGGCGGCAGGGGGACTAGCGGGAGTCCACGAGCAGTACTTC